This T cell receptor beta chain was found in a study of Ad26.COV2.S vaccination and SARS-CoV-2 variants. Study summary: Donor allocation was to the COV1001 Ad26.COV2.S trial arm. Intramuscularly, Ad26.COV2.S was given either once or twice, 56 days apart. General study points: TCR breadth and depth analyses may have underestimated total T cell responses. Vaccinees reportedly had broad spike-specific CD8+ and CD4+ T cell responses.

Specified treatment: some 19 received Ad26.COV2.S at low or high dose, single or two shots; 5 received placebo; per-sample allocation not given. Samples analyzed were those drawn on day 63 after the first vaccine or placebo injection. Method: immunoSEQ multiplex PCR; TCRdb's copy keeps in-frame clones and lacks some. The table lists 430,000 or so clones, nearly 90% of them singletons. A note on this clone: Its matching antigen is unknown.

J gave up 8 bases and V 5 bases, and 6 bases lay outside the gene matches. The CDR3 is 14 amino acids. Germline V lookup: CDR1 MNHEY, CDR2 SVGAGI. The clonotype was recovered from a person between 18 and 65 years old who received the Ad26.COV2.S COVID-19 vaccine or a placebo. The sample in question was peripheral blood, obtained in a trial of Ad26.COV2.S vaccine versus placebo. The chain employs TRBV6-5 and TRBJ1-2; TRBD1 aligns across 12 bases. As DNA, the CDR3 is TGTGCCAGCAGTCGGGACAGGGGGCAGGAAGGCTACACCTTC. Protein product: CASSRDRGQEGYTF.